A selection of T cell receptor beta chains follows, all from one sample in a study of T cell responses to AZD1222 COVID-19 vaccine. The table came from immunoSEQ multiplex PCR; TCRdb's copy has only in-frame clones and leaves some out. The sample records some 130,000 clones, approximately 93% being singletons. Sequenced here: peripheral blood, sampled on day 0 of AZD1222 vaccination. All receptors come from an adult in good health. Each CDR3 is given with its conserved first and last residue. A D gene is named only where the DNA matches it firmly. Clone size is not always given. Where it is, it says once, few, many or a class for expanded clones.

NA	TRBV9	TRBJ1-4	TRBD1	CASSANRGGGEKLFF	TGTGCCAGCAGCGCCAACAGGGGAGGAGGTGAAAAACTGTTTTTT
NA	TRBV18	TRBJ2-5	NA	CASSPSLQETQYF	TGTGCCAGCTCACCAAGTCTGCAAGAGACCCAGTACTTC
NA	TRBV5-1	TRBJ1-6	NA	CASSLEAVSSYNSPLHF	TGCGCCAGCAGCTTGGAAGCGGTCAGCTCCTATAATTCACCCCTCCACTTT
NA	TRBV5-1	TRBJ2-3	NA	CASSLAKPTDTQYF	TGCGCCAGCAGCCTAGCGAAACCCACAGATACGCAGTATTTT
NA	TRBV7-2	TRBJ2-3	TRBD2	CASSLRTSGEYF	TGTGCCAGCAGCCTACGGACTAGCGGGGAGTATTTT
NA	TRBV9	TRBJ1-2	TRBD1	CASSVSTGGPIYGYTF	TGTGCCAGCAGCGTATCAACAGGGGGCCCCATCTATGGCTACACCTTC
NA	TRBV11-3	TRBJ2-2	NA	CASSLTRTGELFF	TGTGCCAGCAGCTTAACCCGGACCGGGGAGCTGTTTTTT
NA	TRBV5-4	TRBJ2-3	TRBD2	CASSRPLAGPTDTQYF	TGTGCCAGCAGCCGCCCACTAGCGGGCCCCACAGATACGCAGTATTTT
NA	TRBV11-2	TRBJ1-5	TRBD1	CASSLTGGNQPQHF	TGTGCCAGCAGCCTTACAGGGGGCAATCAGCCCCAGCATTTT
NA	TRBV19	TRBJ2-1	NA	CASTSAITNNEQFF	TGTGCCAGTACGTCCGCCATTACCAACAATGAGCAGTTCTTC
NA	TRBV7-2	TRBJ1-6	NA	CASSLNSYNSPLHF	TGTGCCAGCAGCCTTAACTCCTATAATTCACCCCTCCACTTT
once	TRBV19	TRBJ1-5	NA	CASSARTTTGQPQHF	TGTGCCAGTAGTGCCAGGACCACCACGGGACAGCCCCAGCATTTT
NA	TRBV27	TRBJ1-6	NA	CASSPRTPPSNSPLHF	TGTGCCAGCAGTCCCAGGACGCCGCCGAGCAATTCACCCCTCCACTTT
NA	TRBV7-9	TRBJ2-4	TRBD1	CASSLGQTGGRQEKNIQYF	TGTGCCAGCAGCCTCGGACAAACAGGGGGCCGGCAAGAAAAGAACATTCAGTACTTC
NA	TRBV5-1	TRBJ2-1	NA	CASSLEAGHSYNEQFF	TGCGCCAGCAGCTTGGAGGCGGGGCACTCCTACAATGAGCAGTTCTTC
NA	TRBV15	TRBJ2-6	NA	CATSRDRGSGANVLTF	TGTGCCACCAGCAGAGATCGGGGCTCTGGGGCCAACGTCCTGACTTTC
NA	TRBV4-1	TRBJ1-3	TRBD1	CASSQRQGSGNTIYF	TGCGCCAGCAGCCAGAGACAGGGCTCTGGAAACACCATATATTTT
NA	TRBV6-6	TRBJ2-2	NA	CASSYPGTGELFF	TGTGCCAGCAGTTATCCTGGCACCGGGGAGCTGTTTTTT
NA	TRBV13	TRBJ2-5	TRBD2	CASSQGGGGARETQYF	TGTGCCAGCAGCCAAGGCGGCGGGGGGGCCAGAGAGACCCAGTACTTC
NA	TRBV18	TRBJ1-1	TRBD1	CASSPPGTGNTEAFF	TGTGCCAGCTCACCACCAGGGACAGGAAACACTGAAGCTTTCTTT
NA	TRBV27	TRBJ2-3	TRBD2	CASSTLAGGLDTQYF	TGTGCCAGCAGTACTTTAGCGGGGGGGCTTGATACGCAGTATTTT
NA	TRBV14	TRBJ2-7	NA	CASSQGDWVAYEQYF	TGTGCCAGCAGCCAAGGCGACTGGGTTGCCTACGAGCAGTACTTC
NA	TRBV7-2	TRBJ2-2	NA	CASSLARPAGELFF	TGTGCCAGCAGCTTAGCTCGTCCGGCGGGGGAGCTGTTTTTT
NA	TRBV6-5	TRBJ1-2	TRBD1	CATTGTGGNYYGYTF	TGTGCCACCACCGGGACAGGGGGTAATTACTATGGCTACACCTTC
NA	TRBV4-1	TRBJ2-1	NA	CASSQGQLYNEQFF	TGCGCCAGCAGCCAAGGGCAGCTATACAATGAGCAGTTCTTC
NA	TRBV19	TRBJ2-5	NA	CASSIPGRHQETQYF	TGTGCCAGTAGTATTCCGGGACGCCACCAAGAGACCCAGTACTTC
NA	TRBV5-4	TRBJ1-2	TRBD1	CASSLAGTGYGYTF	TGTGCCAGCAGCTTGGCTGGGACAGGCTATGGCTACACCTTC
NA	TRBV6-1	TRBJ2-6	NA	CASSEVGFSGANVLTF	TGTGCCAGCAGTGAAGTAGGGTTCTCTGGGGCCAACGTCCTGACTTTC
NA	TRBV5-4	TRBJ2-5	NA	CASSLAIRETQYF	TGTGCCAGCAGCTTGGCTATAAGGGAGACCCAGTACTTC
NA	TRBV11-1	TRBJ1-1	NA	CASSAQNTEAFF	TGTGCCAGCAGCGCACAGAACACTGAAGCTTTCTTT
NA	TRBV7-3	TRBJ2-1	NA	CASSMTGNEQFF	TGTGCCAGCAGCATGACGGGCAATGAGCAGTTCTTC
NA	TRBV12-2	TRBJ2-3	NA	CASRPPSGDTDTQYF	TGTGCAAGTCGCCCCCCTAGCGGGGACACAGATACGCAGTATTTT
NA	TRBV6-5	TRBJ1-1	NA	CASSSPGTEAFF	TGTGCCAGCAGCTCCCCAGGGACTGAAGCTTTCTTT
NA	TRBV6-5	TRBJ2-1	NA	CASLSSTSYNEQFF	TGTGCCAGCCTCAGCAGTACTTCCTACAATGAGCAGTTCTTC
once	TRBV11-2	TRBJ1-4	NA	CASSRSRDEKLFF	TGTGCCAGCTCCCGTTCCAGGGATGAAAAACTGTTTTTT
NA	TRBV19	TRBJ1-1	NA	CASQPVVGIRNTEAFF	TGTGCCAGCCAACCCGTGGTAGGGATCCGAAACACTGAAGCTTTCTTT
NA	TRBV6-6	TRBJ1-6	TRBD1	CASSLRPGQGISYNSPLHF	TGTGCCAGCAGTCTCCGCCCGGGACAGGGGATCTCCTATAATTCACCCCTCCACTTT
once	TRBV7-9	TRBJ1-6	NA	CASSNPSYNSPLHF	TGTGCCAGCAGCAATCCATCCTATAATTCACCCCTCCACTTT